Listed below are T cell receptor beta chains from one sample, sequenced in a study of shared clonotypes between healthy human individuals. Profiling relied on immunoSEQ multiplex PCR, and the TCRdb table lists in-frame clones only, not all of them. The sample yields about 1.1 million clones, around three quarters seen once. Sample: memory CD4+ T cells from PBMCs. The receptor source for this set is a man younger than 30 in good health. Some clones in this sample may be carry-over from other donors' samples. The CDR3 runs from the conserved cysteine through the conserved F or W. The order of the fields is clone size, V gene, D gene, J gene, CDR3 DNA, CDR3 protein. The D gene is left open where the match is weak. Clone size appears in some rows only: once, few, many, or a class for an expanded clone.

size: .; V: TRBV28; D: .; J: TRBJ2-7; DNA: TGTGCCAGCAGCCAACACTCGGGCTCCTACGAGCAGTACTTC; CDR3: CASSQHSGSYEQYF
size: .; V: TRBV7-2; D: .; J: TRBJ1-1; DNA: TGTGCCAGCAGCCTTCGATCGGTCGGCACTGAAGCTTTCTTT; CDR3: CASSLRSVGTEAFF
size: .; V: TRBV19; D: TRBD1; J: TRBJ1-5; DNA: TGTGCCAGTTCGGGACAGGGTTATCAGCCCCAGCATTTT; CDR3: CASSGQGYQPQHF
size: .; V: TRBV2; D: .; J: TRBJ1-4; DNA: TGTGCCAGCAGTGAATACGGGGGTGAAAATGAAAAACTGTTTTTT; CDR3: CASSEYGGENEKLFF
size: .; V: TRBV11-2; D: TRBD1; J: TRBJ1-2; DNA: TGTGCCAGCAGCTCAGGACAGGGATATGGCTACACCTTC; CDR3: CASSSGQGYGYTF
size: .; V: TRBV5-8; D: .; J: TRBJ1-5; DNA: TGTGCCAGCAGCTTGGGGGGGCATAGCAATCAGCCCCAGCATTTT; CDR3: CASSLGGHSNQPQHF
size: few; V: TRBV4-1; D: TRBD1; J: TRBJ1-2; DNA: TGCGCCAGCAGCCAAGATCGGGACAGAACCTATGGCTACACCTTC; CDR3: CASSQDRDRTYGYTF
size: .; V: TRBV29-1; D: .; J: TRBJ2-3; DNA: TGCAGCGCCGGGACAGCGGGTTGGGATACGCAGTATTTT; CDR3: CSAGTAGWDTQYF
size: .; V: TRBV2; D: TRBD1; J: TRBJ1-5; DNA: TGTGCCAGCCAGGGACAGAATAATCAGCCCCAGCATTTT; CDR3: CASQGQNNQPQHF
size: .; V: TRBV4-2; D: TRBD1; J: TRBJ2-1; DNA: TGTGCCAGCAGCCAAGACAGGGACAGAGCCTACAATGAGCAGTTCTTC; CDR3: CASSQDRDRAYNEQFF
size: once; V: TRBV5-1; D: TRBD1; J: TRBJ1-2; DNA: TGCGCCAGCAGCCCCCTCGAGGGACAGGGGTATGGCTACACCTTC; CDR3: CASSPLEGQGYGYTF
size: .; V: TRBV6-6; D: .; J: TRBJ2-7; DNA: TGTGCCAGCAGAAAGGGTTCCTACGAGCAGTACTTC; CDR3: CASRKGSYEQYF
size: .; V: TRBV5-1; D: .; J: TRBJ2-1; DNA: TGCGCCAGCAGCTTCGGACAATCCTACAATGAGCAGTTCTTC; CDR3: CASSFGQSYNEQFF
size: .; V: TRBV27; D: .; J: TRBJ2-5; DNA: TGTGCCAGCAGTCCTTGGAGAGCTAGCGGACAGCAAGAGACCCAGTACTTC; CDR3: CASSPWRASGQQETQYF
size: .; V: TRBV28; D: .; J: TRBJ2-2; DNA: TGTGCCAGCAGCCGGGGCGGGGCCGGGGAGCTGTTTTTT; CDR3: CASSRGGAGELFF
size: .; V: TRBV6-5; D: .; J: TRBJ2-7; DNA: TGTGCCAGCAGTTACCAACCCGCTATTGGCTACGAGCAGTACTTC; CDR3: CASSYQPAIGYEQYF
size: .; V: TRBV2; D: TRBD2; J: TRBJ2-1; DNA: TGTGCCAGCAAGCGGGAGCCGTACAATGAGCAGTTCTTC; CDR3: CASKREPYNEQFF
size: .; V: TRBV4-1; D: .; J: TRBJ1-4; DNA: TGCGCCAGCAGCCAAGTCCGGGAAAAACTGTTTTTT; CDR3: CASSQVREKLFF
size: .; V: TRBV18; D: .; J: TRBJ1-1; DNA: TGTGCCAGCTCGGAGGGAGGGGCGGCTTTCTTT; CDR3: CASSEGGAAFF
size: .; V: TRBV29-1; D: .; J: TRBJ2-1; DNA: TGCAGCGGTAGCGAGGGGAATTACAATGAGCAGTTCTTC; CDR3: CSGSEGNYNEQFF
size: few; V: TRBV7-3; D: .; J: TRBJ1-2; DNA: TGTGCCAGCAGCCTCGAACCGGGATCAAACTATGGCTACACCTTC; CDR3: CASSLEPGSNYGYTF
size: few; V: TRBV5-1; D: TRBD2; J: TRBJ2-5; DNA: TGCGCCAGCAGCGTGGTCTCGGGAGGGCCTGGAGAGACCCAGTACTTC; CDR3: CASSVVSGGPGETQYF
size: .; V: TRBV5-1; D: .; J: TRBJ1-2; DNA: TGCGCCAGCAGCTTCGGTCCGGGGGGTAGAGATGGCTACACCTTC; CDR3: CASSFGPGGRDGYTF
size: .; V: TRBV7-9; D: .; J: TRBJ1-2; DNA: TGTGCCAGCAGCTTAAAGGAGCAGTTTGGGGAAATCATTTATGGCTACACCTTC; CDR3: CASSLKEQFGEIIYGYTF
size: .; V: TRBV5-1; D: TRBD2; J: TRBJ2-1; DNA: TGCGCCAGCACCTCCAGGACTAGCGGGAGGGTCTACAATGAGCAGTTCTTC; CDR3: CASTSRTSGRVYNEQFF
size: once; V: TRBV7-2; D: .; J: TRBJ2-1; DNA: TGTGCCAGCAGCTTAAGTCGGTCTACAGGTGAGCAGTTCTTC; CDR3: CASSLSRSTGEQFF
size: .; V: TRBV27; D: TRBD2; J: TRBJ2-7; DNA: TGTGCCAGCAGTTTACTAGCGGGAGGGGCCTACGAGCAGTACTTC; CDR3: CASSLLAGGAYEQYF